This T cell receptor beta chain came from a study of blood T cell repertoires in COVID-19. Study information: Researchers got acute and convalescent COVID-19 samples from the United States, Italy and Spain.

Here immunoSEQ multiplex PCR was the method, and the copy in TCRdb shows in-frame clones only, minus some. The sample records under 200,000 clones, roughly 80% being singletons. Cohort allocation depended upon clinical history that participants reported. Sequenced material: PBMCs or T cells enriched from blood (not recorded which). The origin of this receptor is a woman aged 40 to 50 with acute COVID-19.

Here the CDR3 DNA reads TGTGCCAGCACCCCGACCCGGGGGGCGTATGGCTACACCTTC. Amino acids: CASTPTRGAYGYTF. This sequence joins TRBV6-5 and TRBJ1-2; weak D call: TRBD1 (6 bases). The CDR3 is made up of 14 amino acids. The V end was cut by 7 bases, the J end by 5 bases, with 17 bases between. The V gene's germline CDR1 is MNHEY and CDR2 SVGAGI.